Shown below are 25 T cell receptor beta chains from a single sample sequenced in a study of CD4 T cells in relation to SARS-CoV-2 and coronaviruses. The antigens for these receptors are not known. Measured with immunoSEQ multiplex PCR; TCRdb has only the in-frame clones, and not every one. This sample has tens of thousands of clones, with over 75% found just once. Sequenced input: naive CD4+ T cells from PBMCs, cultured in vitro. The subset denotes: naive CD4+ T cells isolated by negative enrichment. The origin of the receptors is an adult with COVID-19.

The genes are TRBV7-2 and TRBJ2-1, with TRBD2 matching 10 bases. The CDR3 is 15 residues long. The V segment lost 3 bases and the J segment 2 bases; nucleotides outside the gene matches: 1. Germline CDR1 SGHTA, CDR2 FQGNSA. The CDR3 region is CASSFLAGAYNEQFF. The CDR3 DNA follows: TGTGCCAGCAGCTTCCTAGCGGGAGCCTACAATGAGCAGTTCTTC.

CDR3 nucleotides: TGTGCCAGCATCTTTGGCGGTAGCTCCTACAATGAGCAGTTCTTC. Its protein product is CASIFGGSSYNEQFF. V gene TRBV28 combines with J gene TRBJ2-1; D unresolved. With 7 bases removed from V and 0 bases from J, the gap between germline ends came to 13 bases. In germline, CDR1 is MDHEN, CDR2 SYDVKM. This CDR3 region has 15 residues. The whole variable domain, filled in from reference TRBV28 and TRBJ2-1, reads DVKVTQSSRYLVKRTGEKVFLECVQDMDHENMFWYRQDPGLGLRLIYFSYDVKMKEKGDIPEGYSVSREKKERFSLILESASTNQTSMYLCASIFGGSSYNEQFFGPGTRLTVL.

This clone has only a few counts. This sequence joins TRBV3-1 (or the pseudogene TRBV3-2) and TRBJ2-1; possible D gene TRBD2, 6 bases. The CDR3 has 15 amino acids. Between the trimmed V and J ends, which lost 2 bases and 7 bases, there was a span of 15 bases. Germline V gives CDR1 LGHDT, CDR2 YNNKEL (reference sequence). CDR3 loop: CASSQMPGVRNEQFF. The CDR3 region has the DNA TGTGCCAGCAGCCAAATGCCGGGAGTGCGGAATGAGCAGTTCTTC.

This clone was detected once. The CDR3 DNA reads TGTGCCAGCAGGGGGCGCAGTAATCAGCCCCAGCATTTT. Protein sequence: CASRGRSNQPQHF. The chain recombines TRBV2 with TRBJ1-5; the D gene is possibly TRBD1 (5 bases). The germline gives CDR1 SNHLY, CDR2 FYNNEI. V was trimmed by 6 bases and J by 4 bases, leaving 10 bases between them. The CDR3 runs to 13 residues.

V usage is TRBV28 and J usage is TRBJ1-2; D is undetermined. The CDR3 loop spans 14 amino acids. The germline V gene encodes CDR1 MDHEN and CDR2 SYDVKM. V lost 7 bases and J lost 1, with 13 bases in between. The CDR3, as DNA: TGTGCCAGCATTCCTGGCCGAGTTAACTATGGCTACACCTTC. Translating it yields CASIPGRVNYGYTF.

V usage is TRBV5-4 and J usage is TRBJ2-7; 9 nucleotides agree with TRBD1. With V trimmed by 3 bases and J by 3 bases, 4 bases remained unmatched. CDR1 is SGHNT and CDR2 is YYREEE in the germline V gene (reference sequence). This CDR3 has 14 amino acids. The CDR3 DNA is TGTGCCAGCAGCTCCGGACAGGGGAACTACGAGCAGTACTTC. Its protein is CASSSGQGNYEQYF.

This clone was recorded only once. V is TRBV30 and J is TRBJ2-3; D assignment may be TRBD1 or TRBD2 (6 bases each). V was trimmed by 3 bases and J by 4 bases, leaving 20 bases between them. Germline V gene sequence: CDR1 GTSNPN, CDR2 SVGIG (reference sequence). The CDR3 totals 16 residues. The CDR3, as DNA: TGTGCCTGGAGCTGGGGGGACATCGGACCCCCAGATACGCAGTATTTT. Amino acid sequence: CAWSWGDIGPPDTQYF. Drawing the rest from reference TRBV30 and TRBJ2-3, the complete variable domain is SQTIHQWPATLVQPVGSPLSLECTVEGTSNPNLYWYRQAAGRGLQLLFYSVGIGQISSEVPQNLSASRPQDRQFILSSKKLLLSDSGFYLCAWSWGDIGPPDTQYFGPGTRLTVL.

The chain uses TRBV27 and TRBJ2-3; D unresolved. The V gene's germline CDR1 is MNHEY and CDR2 SMNVEV (reference sequence). This CDR3 is built from 16 residues. V was shortened by 5 bases and J by 2 bases, with 17 bases between the two germline ends. CDR3 protein: CASSPPGRPPTDTQYF. The CDR3 bases are TGTGCCAGCAGTCCCCCTGGTCGTCCCCCCACAGATACGCAGTATTTT.

On this clone: A read error may produce the germline difference seen at one junction end. The chain carries TRBV2 and TRBJ2-7, with TRBD1 matching 10 bases. This CDR3 is 15 amino acids long. CDR1 and CDR2 from the germline V gene are SNHLY and FYNNEI. CDR3 DNA: TGTGCCAGCAATGAACCGGGACAGGGGACCTACGAGCAGTACTTC. Amino acid sequence: CASNEPGQGTYEQYF.

The chain couples TRBV27 to TRBJ1-5; D possibly corresponds to TRBD1 (6 bases). Per the germline V gene, CDR1 is MNHEY and CDR2 is SMNVEV (reference sequence). The CDR3 runs 16 residues. V lost 11 bases and J 0 bases, leaving 20 bases between the germline ends. In nucleotides, the CDR3 is TGTGCCTCCAAACGGGAGGGGGGGTATAGCAATCAGCCCCAGCATTTT. Translated, it gives CASKREGGYSNQPQHF.

The chain employs TRBV5-1 and TRBJ2-1; TRBD1 agrees at 7 bases. The junction had 10 bases not matched to a gene; V was cut back by 1 base and J by 0 bases. CDR1 is SGHRS and CDR2 is YFSETQ in the germline V gene. The CDR3 length is 18 residues. CDR3 nucleotides: TGCGCCAGCAGCTTGAGTTCAGGGGGTCTAAGCTCCTACAATGAGCAGTTCTTC. This codes for CASSLSSGGLSSYNEQFF.

This sequence joins TRBV7-3 and TRBJ1-3; tentatively, D is TRBD1 (6 bases). From germline, CDR1 is SGHTA and CDR2 FQGTGA. The V end lost 2 bases, the J end lost 1 base, and 6 bases lay between the germline ends. This CDR3 contains 14 residues. The CDR3 sequence: CASSLGTSGNTIYF. CDR3 nucleotides: TGTGCCAGCAGCTTAGGGACATCTGGAAACACCATATATTTT.

The chain has TRBV18 and TRBJ1-2, with 7 bases lining up with TRBD1. J lost 5 bases, V lost 1 base, and 10 bases had no gene match. The CDR3 totals 16 residues. Germline-derived CDR1 and CDR2 are KGHSH and LQKENI. Here the CDR3 reads CASSPRGTAELYGYTF. CDR3 nucleotide sequence: TGTGCCAGCTCACCACGAGGGACAGCTGAGTTGTATGGCTACACCTTC.

The rearrangement links TRBV27 to TRBJ2-3, with 8 bases identical to TRBD2. Trimming cost V 3 bases and J 4 bases; bases outside gene matches: 6. The CDR3 covers 15 residues. Germline lookup yields CDR1 MNHEY and CDR2 SMNVEV (reference sequence). In DNA, the CDR3 is TGTGCCAGCAGTTTCCTAGCGGGTCGGCCAGATACGCAGTATTTT. Protein: CASSFLAGRPDTQYF.

The rearrangement joins TRBV19 to TRBJ2-3; D possibly corresponds to TRBD1 (7 bases). Germline V CDR1 and CDR2: LNHDA, SQIVND (reference sequence). V was shortened by 5 bases and J by 4 bases, with 19 bases between the two germline ends. The CDR3 loop spans 16 amino acids. CDR3 bases: TGTGCCAGTAGTCCACGGACAGGAGGGGCCCCAGATACGCAGTATTTT. Translated: CASSPRTGGAPDTQYF.

The rearrangement joins TRBV18 to TRBJ2-3, with D possibly being TRBD2 (6 bases). Germline CDR1 is KGHSH and CDR2 is LQKENI. The CDR3 totals 15 residues. Trimming removed 2 bases at V and 6 bases at J, with 15 bases between. The CDR3 nucleotides read TGTGCCAGCTCACCAGGGACTTCTCTTGATGATACGCAGTATTTT. This sequence encodes CASSPGTSLDDTQYF.

The chain is built from TRBV7-2 and TRBJ2-3; the D is unclear. V lost 4 bases, J lost 2 bases, and 10 bases lay in between. Looked up from germline, CDR1 is SGHTA and CDR2 is FQGNSA. The CDR3 consists of 14 residues. The CDR3 loop is CASSSVRSTDTQYF. The CDR3 DNA reads as TGTGCCAGCAGCTCCGTCCGGTCCACAGATACGCAGTATTTT.

The CDR3 is CASSKGQGLSYGYTF. CDR3 nucleotide sequence: TGTGCCAGCAGTAAAGGACAGGGCCTGAGTTATGGCTACACCTTC. The J gene is TRBJ1-2, the V gene TRBV2; TRBD1 matches 8 bases. This CDR3 is built from 15 residues. Unmatched junction bases numbered 10, after V lost 5 bases and J lost 5 bases. CDR1 and CDR2 from the germline V gene are SNHLY and FYNNEI. Based on the CDR3 plus reference TRBV2 and TRBJ1-2, the full variable domain is EPEVTQTPSHQVTQMGQEVILRCVPISNHLYFYWYRQILGQKVEFLVSFYNNEISEKSEIFDDQFSVERPDGSNFTLKIRSTKLEDSAMYFCASSKGQGLSYGYTFGSGTRLTVV.

This chain joins TRBV6-5 and TRBJ1-5; the match to TRBD1 covers 8 bases. The germline V gene encodes CDR1 MNHEY and CDR2 SVGAGI. V shed 6 bases, J shed 7 bases, and the junction held 5 bases outside the gene matches. There are 13 residues in the CDR3. CDR3 sequence (DNA): TGTGCCAGCAGCCAGGACAGGGTACAGCCCCAGCATTTT. This codes for CASSQDRVQPQHF.

The chain employs TRBV7-9 and TRBJ2-3; no clear D. Trimming shortened V by 5 bases and J by 0 bases, and 12 bases separated the two germline ends. The CDR3 has 15 amino acids. Looked up from germline, CDR1 is SEHNR and CDR2 is FQNEAQ (reference sequence). The CDR3 sequence is CASSTPDGSTDTQYF. DNA of the CDR3: TGTGCCAGCAGCACTCCGGACGGGAGCACAGATACGCAGTATTTT.

The J gene is TRBJ2-3, the V gene TRBV4-2; 9 bases match TRBD2. Germline assignment: CDR1 LGHNA and CDR2 YNFKEQ. With 5 bases clipped from V and 2 bases from J, the junction kept 8 bases outside the gene matches. The length of the CDR3 is 16 residues. The CDR3 DNA sequence: TGTGCCAGCAGCTCCCGGACTAGCGATACCACAGATACGCAGTATTTT. It specifies CASSSRTSDTTDTQYF.

This chain uses TRBV7-9 with TRBJ2-7; TRBD2 agrees at 12 bases. Germline loops: CDR1 SEHNR, CDR2 FQNEAQ (reference sequence). The CDR3 runs 18 residues. The J segment lost 1 base and the V segment lost 3 bases, leaving 10 bases of the junction unmatched. This chain's CDR3 is CASSFTSGRLERSYEQYF. CDR3 coding DNA: TGTGCCAGCAGCTTTACTAGCGGGAGGCTGGAAAGATCCTACGAGCAGTACTTC.

This chain uses TRBV19 with TRBJ2-3; D is undetermined. CDR3 length equals 13 residues. Looked up from germline, CDR1 is LNHDA and CDR2 is SQIVND (reference sequence). Trimming removed 5 bases from V and 2 bases from J, with 8 bases in between. DNA of the CDR3: TGTGCCAGTAGTCGGGCCTCCACAGATACGCAGTATTTT. This translates into CASSRASTDTQYF.

The V gene is TRBV29-1, the J gene TRBJ1-1, with no clear D. Germline CDR1 SQVTM, CDR2 ANQGSEA. Trimming took off 5 bases at V and 3 bases at J, with 7 bases between the two ends. This CDR3 region has 11 residues. DNA of the CDR3: TGCAGCGTTTCTAGAGACACTGAAGCTTTCTTT. Translation gives CSVSRDTEAFF. The full variable domain, rest sourced from reference TRBV29-1 and TRBJ1-1, is SAVISQKPSRDICQRGTSLTIQCQVDSQVTMMFWYRQQPGQSLTLIATANQGSEATYESGFVIDKFPISRPNLTFSTLTVSNMSPEDSSIYLCSVSRDTEAFFGQGTRLTVV.

The chain couples TRBV12-3 or TRBV12-4 to TRBJ2-7; D possibly matches TRBD1 or TRBD2 (5 bases each). The CDR3 loop spans 13 amino acids. The V end was cut by 5 bases, the J end by 6 bases, with 14 bases between. The CDR3 bases are TGTGCCAGCAGTCCCCGCCTTGGGGGCGAGCAGTACTTC. This translates into CASSPRLGGEQYF.